The 15 T cell receptor beta chains in this list originate from one sample, sequenced in a study of beta chain features in type 1 diabetes. Every isolated RNA sample was fully reverse transcribed, so sequencing captured expressed TCRB transcripts. Method: immunoSEQ multiplex PCR; TCRdb's copy keeps in-frame clones and lacks some. The sample contains about 470,000 clones, roughly 30% of which appear only once. Sequencing was carried out using naive CD4+ T cells from blood. Receptors were obtained from a man aged 18 to 30 in good health.

V is TRBV7-8 and J is TRBJ2-5; 11 bases match TRBD1. The CDR3 has 16 amino acids. Trimming removed 5 bases from V and 5 bases from J; junction bases left unmatched: 10. CDR1 and CDR2 from the germline V gene are SGHVS and FQNEAQ. The CDR3 loop reads CASSIGQGAFGETQYF. Here the CDR3 DNA reads TGTGCCAGCAGCATCGGACAGGGGGCCTTTGGGGAGACCCAGTACTTC.

The chain employs TRBV14 and TRBJ2-3, with D unclear. Germline V gene sequence: CDR1 SGHDN, CDR2 FVKESK. The CDR3 runs 15 residues. Trimming removed 0 bases from V and 2 bases from J, with 9 bases in between. This chain's CDR3 is CASSQDSAVTDTQYF. DNA of the CDR3: TGTGCCAGCAGCCAAGATTCTGCGGTCACAGATACGCAGTATTTT.

This clone was found a few times. The chain has TRBV10-3 and TRBJ2-2; D remains unclear. Per the germline V gene, CDR1 is ENHRY and CDR2 is SYGVKD. The CDR3 spans 12 residues. The V end lost 6 bases, the J end lost 3 bases, and 5 bases lay between the germline ends. CDR3 region: CAIRVHTGELFF. The DNA for the CDR3 is TGTGCCATCAGGGTACACACCGGGGAGCTGTTTTTT.

This clone was counted between two and nine times. CDR3 DNA sequence: TGCAGCGTTGAAGACCAGGGGAACACCGGGGAGCTGTTTTTT. The encoded protein is CSVEDQGNTGELFF. The chain has TRBV29-1 and TRBJ2-2, with a tentative D call TRBD1 (5 bases). V was pared by 0 bases and J by 1 base, with 6 bases between. This CDR3 is 14 amino acids long. Germline CDR1 and CDR2: SQVTM and ANQGSEA.

This clone was seen only a few times. Other DNA sequences from this sample encode an identical CDR3 as well. This rearrangement joins TRBV7-2 to TRBJ2-5; 11 nucleotides line up with TRBD1. The CDR3 totals 13 residues. The germline gives CDR1 SGHTA, CDR2 FQGNSA. The ends lost 5 bases at V and 5 bases at J; junction bases unmatched: 1. CDR3 sequence reads: CASSRDRGETQYF. The CDR3 region has the DNA TGTGCCAGCAGCAGGGACAGGGGGGAGACCCAGTACTTC.

The chain couples TRBV28 to TRBJ1-4, with a weak D call TRBD1 (6 bases). CDR3 length equals 13 residues. Germline V gene lookup returns CDR1 MDHEN and CDR2 SYDVKM. Trimming shortened V by 11 bases and J by 3 bases, and 13 bases separated the two germline ends. This CDR3 is CAVYRAANEKLFF. In DNA, the CDR3 is TGTGCCGTGTACAGGGCGGCTAATGAAAAACTGTTTTTT.

There are a few counts of this clone. V and J are TRBV4-3 and TRBJ2-3; D is undetermined. The germline CDR1 and CDR2 sequences are LGHNA and YSLEER. The CDR3 loop spans 15 amino acids. V was pared by 1 base and J by 0 bases, with 8 bases between. The CDR3 loop is CASSQGHLSTDTQYF. The DNA for the CDR3 is TGCGCCAGCAGCCAAGGTCACTTAAGCACAGATACGCAGTATTTT.

J is TRBJ1-5 and V is TRBV4-2; 7 bases line up with TRBD1. Per the germline V gene, CDR1 is LGHNA and CDR2 is YNFKEQ. V was pared by 4 bases and J by 5 bases, with 8 bases of the junction left unmatched. The CDR3 extends over 15 amino acids. The CDR3 reads CASSRETGQYQPQHF. The CDR3 DNA sequence: TGTGCCAGCAGCCGGGAGACAGGGCAGTATCAGCCCCAGCATTTT.

This clone has a handful of counts. The chain uses TRBV7-2 and TRBJ2-4; D is perhaps TRBD1 or TRBD2 (5 bases each). Looked up from germline, CDR1 is SGHTA and CDR2 is FQGNSA. This CDR3 region has 18 residues. Trimming pared 5 bases from V and 0 bases from J, leaving 20 bases between. The CDR3 protein is CASSHQARDVLAKNIQYF. CDR3 DNA: TGTGCCAGCAGCCACCAGGCTCGGGACGTCCTAGCCAAAAACATTCAGTACTTC. Based on the CDR3 plus reference TRBV7-2 and TRBJ2-4, the full variable domain is GAGVSQSPSNKVTEKGKDVELRCDPISGHTALYWYRQSLGQGLEFLIYFQGNSAPDKSGLPSDRFSAERTGGSVSTLTIQRTQQEDSAVYLCASSHQARDVLAKNIQYFGAGTRLSVL.

This clone came up a few times. The chain combines TRBV7-9 with TRBJ2-5; a weak D match, TRBD1 (5 bases). V lost 1 base, J lost 5 bases, and 14 bases lay in between. CDR1 is SEHNR and CDR2 is FQNEAQ in the germline V gene (reference sequence). The CDR3 runs 15 residues. DNA of the CDR3: TGTGCCAGCAGCTTAGTATGGGGCGAAACGGAGACCCAGTACTTC. The encoded protein is CASSLVWGETETQYF.

This clone was counted only a few times. V usage is TRBV7-9 and J usage is TRBJ1-2; D perhaps matches TRBD1 (5 bases). This CDR3 has 15 residues. Per germline, CDR1 SEHNR and CDR2 FQNEAQ (reference sequence). V lost 5 bases to trimming and J lost 5 bases, with 18 bases between them. The CDR3 DNA reads as TGTGCCAGCAGCAAGATCCGGGACGGAGTATATGGCTACACCTTC. Its translation: CASSKIRDGVYGYTF.

The rearrangement uses TRBV30 and TRBJ1-5; maybe TRBD1 (6 bases). Trimming cost V 5 bases and J 6 bases, with 11 bases left between them. The CDR3 spans 12 residues. Per germline, CDR1 GTSNPN and CDR2 SVGIG (reference sequence). In DNA form, the CDR3 reads TGTGCCTGGGGGCCGGGGGCTCAGCCCCAGCATTTT. Encoded protein: CAWGPGAQPQHF.

The chain joins TRBV7-2 to TRBJ2-7, with 9 bases fitting TRBD1. Per the germline V gene, CDR1 is SGHTA and CDR2 is FQGNSA. V lost 6 bases and J lost 3; bases outside the gene matches: 12. There are 16 residues in the CDR3. CDR3 in DNA: TGTGCCAGCAGTCGTCCTTCCGGACAGGGGAGCTACGAGCAGTACTTC. Its protein product is CASSRPSGQGSYEQYF.

The chain recombines TRBV7-6 with TRBJ2-3; 8 bases fit TRBD1. V trimming: 1 base; J trimming: 8 bases; junction bases outside the gene matches: 5. Germline V gives CDR1 SGHVS, CDR2 FNYEAQ. The CDR3 is 14 amino acids. The CDR3 DNA is TGTGCCAGCAGCTTAGAGTTTGGACAGGGTACGCAGTATTTT. Its protein product is CASSLEFGQGTQYF. The full variable domain, in which reference TRBV7-6 and TRBJ2-3 provide the parts outside the CDR3, is GAGVSQSPRYKVTKRGQDVALRCDPISGHVSLYWYRQALGQGPEFLTYFNYEAQQDKSGLPNDRFSAERPEGSISTLTIQRTEQRDSAMYRCASSLEFGQGTQYFGPGTRLTVL.

This clone was seen more than once but under ten times. The rearrangement joins TRBV10-3 to TRBJ1-4; 7 bases are a match to TRBD1. V gave up 6 bases and J gave up 8 bases; unmatched junction bases: 6. The CDR3 is 13 residues long. Germline V gene lookup returns CDR1 ENHRY and CDR2 SYGVKD. The CDR3 reads CAIRAGGEEKLFF. CDR3 nucleotides: TGTGCCATCAGGGCAGGGGGAGAGGAAAAACTGTTTTTT.